This T cell receptor (beta chain) originates from a study of STAT3 mutations in large granular lymphocyte leukemia. In the study overall: Roughly half the longitudinally sequenced T-LGLL patients had canonical STAT3 mutations. Over half of T-LGLL patients had one or more immunosuppressive regimens. Regarding the study as a whole: Clonal expansion was inferred from other time points because no sample existed at each clone's first appearance. In T-cell large granular lymphocyte leukemia, about half of patients showed multiple immunodominant subclonotypes.

The CDR3 is 13 residues long. Germline assignment: CDR1 SNHLY and CDR2 FYNNEI. Deletions cut 6 bases from V and 1 base from J, with 7 bases between. TCRbeta libraries averaged around 41,000 productive templates per sample. Here immunoSEQ multiplex PCR was the method, and the copy in TCRdb shows in-frame clones only, minus some. Found here are roughly 40,000 clones, about 88% of them singletons; the top ten hold 0.4% to 0.5%. A remark on this clone: Its antigen is undetermined.

The clonotype comes from a human donor with T large granular lymphocyte leukemia. Some clones in this sample may be carry-over from other donors' samples. Sequencing was done on a sample of PBMCs. This sequence joins TRBV2 and TRBJ2-1, with unresolved D. This CDR3 reads CASRGKSYNEQFF. The CDR3 coding sequence is TGTGCCAGCAGGGGGAAATCCTACAATGAGCAGTTCTTC.